This TCR beta chain came from a study of cytomegalovirus exposure and HLA in healthy donors. Use of 60 Vbeta and 13 Jbeta primers characterized the PCR. Assay: immunoSEQ multiplex PCR; the TCRdb copy retains only in-frame clones and omits some. The table shows fewer than 180,000 clones, with more than 75% occurring only once. This clone was counted between two and nine times. The length of the CDR3 is 19 residues. Per the germline V gene, CDR1 is MGHRA and CDR2 is YSYEKL. Trimming took off 0 bases at V and 4 bases at J, with 21 bases between the two ends. The J gene is TRBJ2-2, the V gene TRBV4-1; possibly TRBD1 for D (6 bases). Material for sequencing was PBMCs. The sequence derives from a human donor in good health. The CDR3 nucleotides read TGCGCCAGCAGCCAAGAAAAGGCAACGGACAGTAAAGGCACCGGGGAGCTGTTTTTT. Amino acid sequence: CASSQEKATDSKGTGELFF.